The 17 T cell receptor beta chains presented below share a single source sample, sequenced in a study of radiotherapy plus CTLA-4 blockade in lung cancer. Libraries were prepared by immunoSEQ multiplex PCR; TCRdb keeps only in-frame clonotypes and omits some of them. Among 40,000 to 60,000 clones listed, roughly four fifths were seen once. Source: peripheral blood, taken from a patient treated with radiotherapy plus ipilimumab. The receptors shown here come from a human donor with non-small cell lung cancer who had stable disease on radiotherapy plus ipilimumab.

This chain uses TRBV11-2 with TRBJ2-7; D uncertain. Looked up from germline, CDR1 is SGHAT and CDR2 is FQNNGV. Trimming pared 3 bases from V and 3 bases from J, leaving 9 bases between. The CDR3 loop spans 13 amino acids. This CDR3 reads CASSLATIYEQYF. CDR3 DNA: TGTGCCAGCAGCTTGGCCACAATCTACGAGCAGTACTTC.

On this clone: The sample has other DNA sequences that encode this CDR3 too. The chain employs TRBV9 and TRBJ2-3; 10 bases are shared with TRBD1. The CDR3 contains 13 residues. V lost 0 bases, J lost 9 bases, and 1 base stayed unmatched. CDR1 is SGDLS, CDR2 YYNGEE, per germline. In DNA form, the CDR3 reads TGTGCCAGCAGCGTAGAGGGACAGGGGACGCAGTATTTT. As protein: CASSVEGQGTQYF.

Details on this clone: The junction departs from the called germline gene at one end, perhaps through a read error. This rearrangement joins TRBV7-9 to TRBJ1-5, with TRBD1 matching 8 bases. The germline CDR1 and CDR2 sequences are SEHNR and FQNEAQ (reference sequence). The CDR3 contains 15 residues. The DNA of the CDR3 is TGTGCCAGCAACTTAGGGGACAGGAGTTCTCAGCCCCAGCATTTT. Protein product: CASNLGDRSSQPQHF.

The J gene is TRBJ1-4, the V gene TRBV9; TRBD1 might be the D (6 bases). The CDR3 has 14 amino acids. Germline CDR1 and CDR2: SGDLS and YYNGEE. V shed 4 bases and J shed 8 bases, with 15 bases lying between them. CDR3 loop: CASSPGDPGEKLFF. The CDR3 nucleotides are TGTGCCAGCAGCCCAGGGGACCCAGGCGAAAAACTGTTTTTT. The variable domain in full, completed from reference TRBV9 and TRBJ1-4, reads DSGVTQTPKHLITATGQRVTLRCSPRSGDLSVYWYQQSLDQGLQFLIQYYNGEERAKGNILERFSAQQFPDLHSELNLSSLELGDSALYFCASSPGDPGEKLFFGSGTQLSVL.

The chain carries TRBV7-8 and TRBJ2-7; TRBD1 matches 10 bases. CDR3 length equals 15 residues. CDR1 and CDR2 (germline): SGHVS, FQNEAQ. With V trimmed by 1 base and J by 4 bases, 4 bases remained unmatched. The CDR3 nucleotides read TGTGCCAGCAGCTTAGGGACAGGGGGATTTTACGAGCAGTACTTC. As protein: CASSLGTGGFYEQYF.

This clone was recorded a few times. The V call is TRBV10-3, the J call TRBJ1-3; maybe TRBD1 (6 bases). Trimming cost V 6 bases and J 0 bases, with 9 bases left between them. The length of the CDR3 is 14 residues. Germline-derived CDR1 and CDR2 are ENHRY and SYGVKD. Written as DNA, the CDR3 is TGTGCCATCAGGCAGGGGAACTCTGGAAACACCATATATTTT. Protein: CAIRQGNSGNTIYF.

This chain uses TRBV30 with TRBJ1-6; 8 bases are shared with TRBD1. This CDR3 is built from 13 residues. Germline V gene lookup returns CDR1 GTSNPN and CDR2 SVGIG (reference sequence). V gave up 8 bases and J gave up 7 bases; unmatched junction bases: 7. This CDR3 reads CAVGQGGNSPLHF. The DNA for the CDR3 is TGTGCCGTAGGACAGGGAGGGAATTCACCCCTCCACTTT.

CDR3 sequence reads: CASSFSKATEAFF. The CDR3 bases are TGTGCCAGCAGCTTTAGTAAAGCCACTGAAGCTTTCTTT. The chain couples TRBV5-6 to TRBJ1-1; D is unclear. Per the germline V gene, CDR1 is SGHDT and CDR2 is YYEEEE. The CDR3 sequence is 13 residues long. V gave up 2 bases and J gave up 4 bases, with 9 bases separating them.

This chain connects TRBV19 to TRBJ2-5; a weak D match, TRBD2 (6 bases). V gave up 9 bases and J gave up 5 bases, with 16 bases separating them. The CDR3 is 13 amino acids. Germline values: CDR1 LNHDA, CDR2 SQIVND (reference sequence). The CDR3 DNA follows: TGTGCCAGCTCTCGTCGGGGGTGGGAGACCCAGTACTTC. Its translation: CASSRRGWETQYF.

Remarks on this clone: Germline is not matched at one junction end, which may reflect a read error. The chain is built from TRBV28 and TRBJ2-7; a possible D gene is TRBD2 (5 bases). The CDR3 is 14 residues long. Germline V gene data show CDR1 as MDHEN and CDR2 as SYDVKM. This CDR3 reads CASNLGSGNYEQYF. The CDR3 bases are TGTGCCAGCAATTTAGGCTCGGGAAACTACGAGCAGTACTTC.

The gene calls are TRBV7-2 and TRBJ2-7; the D is unclear. Germline V CDR1 and CDR2: SGHTA, FQGNSA. V lost 1 base and J 0 bases, leaving 10 bases between the germline ends. This CDR3 is 15 amino acids long. Written as DNA, the CDR3 is TGTGCCAGCAGCTTAGTTGGGCAAAACTCCTACGAGCAGTACTTC. Protein product: CASSLVGQNSYEQYF.

About this clone: The junction does not match germline at one end; this may be a read error. This rearrangement joins TRBV10-3 to TRBJ2-1, with 8 nucleotides matching TRBD2. In germline, CDR1 is ENHRY, CDR2 SYGVKD. This CDR3 is built from 15 residues. The CDR3 bases are TGTGCCAGCAGTGAAGCAGCGGGAGCCTACAATGAGCAGTTCTTC. This encodes CASSEAAGAYNEQFF.

The chain carries TRBV5-4 and TRBJ2-6; 9 nucleotides agree with TRBD1. In germline, CDR1 is SGHNT, CDR2 YYREEE (reference sequence). Unmatched junction bases numbered 0, after V lost 0 bases and J lost 2 bases. The CDR3 runs to 16 residues. Here the CDR3 reads CASSLGTGAGANVLTF. CDR3 nucleotide sequence: TGTGCCAGCAGCTTGGGGACAGGGGCTGGGGCCAACGTCCTGACTTTC. The variable domain in full, with the rest retrieved from reference TRBV5-4 and TRBJ2-6, is ETGVTQSPTHLIKTRGQQVTLRCSSQSGHNTVSWYQQALGQGPQFIFQYYREEENGRGNFPPRFSGLQFPNYSSELNVNALELDDSALYLCASSLGTGAGANVLTFGAGSRLTVL.

J is TRBJ1-1 and V is TRBV21-1; TRBD1, as called in the table, went unchecked against the DNA. TRBV21-1 is given as a pseudogene. The CDR3 has 16 residues. The CDR3 is CASSSPGTRGRTEAFF. The CDR3 bases are TGTGCCAGCAGCAGCCCCGGGACAAGGGGAAGGACTGAAGCTTTCTTT.

The chain uses TRBV10-3 and TRBJ1-1; D may be TRBD1 (5 bases). The germline gives CDR1 ENHRY, CDR2 SYGVKD. The CDR3 runs to 14 residues. The V end lost 6 bases, the J end lost 4 bases, and 15 bases lay between the germline ends. The CDR3 reads CAIRQGEAGTEAFF. The CDR3 DNA is TGTGCCATCAGACAAGGGGAAGCGGGCACTGAAGCTTTCTTT.

This clone occurred a few times. The genes are TRBV2 and TRBJ2-7; the match to TRBD1 covers 7 bases. Germline V lookup: CDR1 SNHLY, CDR2 FYNNEI. V shed 5 bases and J 0 bases; nucleotides not matched to a gene: 4. The CDR3 spans 14 residues. The CDR3 DNA is TGTGCCAGCAGTCCCGACAGGGTCTCCTACGAGCAGTACTTC. It codes for CASSPDRVSYEQYF.

The V call is TRBV18, the J call TRBJ1-3; D is perhaps TRBD1 (6 bases). Germline CDR1 KGHSH, CDR2 LQKENI. The CDR3 has 18 residues. Trimming removed 4 bases from V and 0 bases from J, with 19 bases in between. The CDR3 region has the DNA TGTGCCAGCTCACGAGCCGGGACAACAAAAAACTCTGGAAACACCATATATTTT. This gives the protein CASSRAGTTKNSGNTIYF.